One and the same sample provided the 3 T cell receptor beta chains below, sequenced in a study of CD8 T cells in ankylosing spondylitis. TCRdb itself ran the 5' RACE reads through MiXCR, one entry per CDR3 protein. This table has some 700,000 distinct CDR3 sequences, roughly 19% appearing once. Regarding the study as a whole: Within ankylosing spondylitis blood, a TCR beta motif made up of under 10 highly homologous variants appeared to be characteristic.

What these receptors recognize is not known. Specimen: blood, either unsorted or a sorted T cell fraction (not recorded which). The receptors were sampled from a male donor with ankylosing spondylitis.

This clonotype was seen more than once but under ten times. The rearrangement joins TRBV2 to TRBJ2-7; D gene unclear. Trimming left V 3 bases short and J 3 bases short, with 6 bases between. Germline values: CDR1 SNHLY, CDR2 FYNNEI. The CDR3 sequence is 12 residues long. CDR3 sequence (DNA): TGTGCCAGCAGTGACAGGTACTACGAGCAGTACTTC. Encoded protein: CASSDRYYEQYF. Using reference TRBV2 and TRBJ2-7 for the parts outside the CDR3, the full variable domain is EPEVTQTPSHQVTQMGQEVILRCVPISNHLYFYWYRQILGQKVEFLVSFYNNEISEKSEIFDDQFSVERPDGSNFTLKIRSTKLEDSAMYFCASSDRYYEQYFGPGTRLTVT.

This clonotype occurred a few times. The rearrangement uses TRBV7-2 and TRBJ2-3; 7 positions match TRBD2. The ends lost 4 bases at V and 5 bases at J; junction bases unmatched: 6. The CDR3 extends over 14 amino acids. Germline lookup yields CDR1 SGHTA and CDR2 FQGNSA. CDR3 nucleotides: TGTGCCAGCAGCTCCCGGGGGGTAGGAGATACGCAGTATTTT. Translating gives CASSSRGVGDTQYF.

This clonotype turned up a few times. DNA of the CDR3: TGTGCCAGCCGCGGATACAGCTACTACGAGCAGTACTTC. Amino acids: CASRGYSYYEQYF. The rearrangement joins TRBV6-1 to TRBJ2-7; D ambiguous. The V gene lost 8 bases and the J gene lost 3 bases, with 14 bases spanning the gap. The CDR3 totals 13 residues. Germline V CDR1 and CDR2: MNHNS, SASEGT.